These T cell receptor beta chains were read from a single sample in a study of blood T cell repertoires in COVID-19. Sequencing was performed with immunoSEQ multiplex PCR; in TCRdb, only in-frame clones are kept and a portion is missing. In the table there are under 500,000 clones, roughly 89% of which are singletons. Sample: peripheral blood. These receptors were taken from a young woman with acute or convalescent COVID-19. Both conserved end residues are trimmed from each CDR3.

V	CDR3
TRBV27	ASRRGQTVGETQY
TRBV19	ASAYRTSGGGRGPYEQY
TRBV5-6	ASRPGLGLNTEAF
TRBV6-4	ANPGQGKDEQF
TRBV19	ASSMAPSWNQPQH
TRBV28	ASSRPGTGGYNEQF
TRBV6-5	ASSNKNIQY
TRBV19	ASSLSGGASDTQY
TRBV9	ASSVTGLTDTQY
TRBV5-4	ASSSGTSGGLHTQY
TRBV24-1	ATRGQGRLF
TRBV10-3	AISETGRDTGELF
TRBV11-2	ASSIDRVRDEQY
TRBV7-9	ASSRGEAYEQY
TRBV6-1	ASSERGLSSYEQY
TRBV11-2	ASSHYEQY
TRBV2	ASSDGQGYGYT
TRBV5-1	ASTSLGGFINEQF
TRBV5-8	ASSRDSRQPQH
TRBV7-9	ASIPPGQGRTGELF
TRBV7-2	ASSGGTGSTEAF
TRBV5-6	ASSSLAGGNTDTQY
TRBV4-2	ASSQEVGDSYEQY
TRBV27	ASSLGGPYEQY
TRBV12-3/TRBV12-4	ASSLWPTNEQF
TRBV30	AWSVRVVGSPLH
TRBV4-1	ASSETGLAGFTDTQY
TRBV12-5	ASGLADSEQF
TRBV6-4	ASSEPSRQGDQPQH
TRBV7-3	ASSRTSLDEQF
TRBV11-2	ASSLGRGLSYEQY
TRBV9	ASSTETDFETQY
TRBV5-8	ASSPPRGGRTEAF
TRBV2	ASSDTGQGNQPQH
TRBV12-5	ASGSRRLDSNTGELF
TRBV7-6	ASSSSLRTARGELF
TRBV7-9	ASSPRASYEQY
TRBV7-9	ASSPVAGGSYNEQF
TRBV28	ASSFLHRQLNQPQH
TRBV7-9	ASSLNQGANGYT
TRBV4-1	ASSQDIRGLASLNEQF
TRBV7-8	ASSPNPGLAESTDTQY
TRBV3-1/TRBV3-2	ASSQIEEPGYT
TRBV5-1	ASSFRLNSYEQY
TRBV5-4	ASRLAGGPTGELF
TRBV24-1	ATADQGSEKLF
TRBV6-5	ASRDSFANQPQH
TRBV28	ASSLGGAGETQY
TRBV7-3	ASSSGQGETQY
TRBV5-5	ASSLYTGTGSPGANVLT
TRBV25-1	ASSARDIYEQY
TRBV11-2	ASSLDNRLAGGLVHEQF
TRBV27	ASRRTGADNQPQH
TRBV7-9	ASSGTGGRGGSYNEQF
TRBV3-1/TRBV3-2	ATQPAGTGEIQNTGELF